The clone carrying this T cell receptor (beta chain) was seen many times. TCRdb reprocessed the 5' RACE reads via MiXCR and lists one record per CDR3 protein. The sample holds 50,000 to 60,000 distinct CDR3 sequences; over 3.5% are singletons and the top ten take more than 1.5%. The CDR3 totals 13 residues. V lost 5 bases to trimming and J lost 1 base; unmatched junction nucleotides: 3. Germline CDR1 is DFQATT and CDR2 is SNEGSKA (reference sequence). The entry originates in a study of neurological immune-mediated disorders. This chain links TRBV20-1 with TRBJ1-1; TRBD1 agrees at 8 bases. The clonotype comes from a woman aged 40 to 50 with multiple sclerosis. Material: CD4+ T cells from blood. The CDR3 DNA follows: TGCAGTGCTGACGGACAGGGGAACACTGAAGCTTTCTTT. As protein: CSADGQGNTEAFF.